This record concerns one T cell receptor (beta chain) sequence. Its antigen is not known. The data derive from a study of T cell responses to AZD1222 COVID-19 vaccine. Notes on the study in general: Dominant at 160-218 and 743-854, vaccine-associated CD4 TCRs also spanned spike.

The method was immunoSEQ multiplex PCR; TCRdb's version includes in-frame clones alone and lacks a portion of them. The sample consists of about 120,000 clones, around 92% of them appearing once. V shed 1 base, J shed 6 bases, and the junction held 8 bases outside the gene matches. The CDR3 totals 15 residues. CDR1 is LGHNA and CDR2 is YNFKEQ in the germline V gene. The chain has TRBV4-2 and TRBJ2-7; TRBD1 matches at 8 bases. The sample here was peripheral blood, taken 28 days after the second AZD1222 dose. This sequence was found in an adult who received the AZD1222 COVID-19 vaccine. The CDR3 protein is CASSQVGADRVEQYF. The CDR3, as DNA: TGTGCCAGCAGCCAAGTGGGGGCGGACAGGGTCGAGCAGTACTTC.